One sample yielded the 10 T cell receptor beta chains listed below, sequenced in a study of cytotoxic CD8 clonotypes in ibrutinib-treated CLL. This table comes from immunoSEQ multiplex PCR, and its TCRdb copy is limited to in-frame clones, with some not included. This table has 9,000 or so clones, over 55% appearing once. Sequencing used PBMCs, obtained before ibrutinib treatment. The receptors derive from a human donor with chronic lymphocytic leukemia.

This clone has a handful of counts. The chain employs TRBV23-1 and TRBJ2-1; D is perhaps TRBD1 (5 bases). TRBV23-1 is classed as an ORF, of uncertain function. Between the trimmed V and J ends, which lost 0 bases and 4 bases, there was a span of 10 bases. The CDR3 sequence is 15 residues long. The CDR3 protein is CASSQSGRQYNEQFF. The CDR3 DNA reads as TGCGCCAGCAGTCAATCGGGGCGACAGTACAATGAGCAGTTCTTC.

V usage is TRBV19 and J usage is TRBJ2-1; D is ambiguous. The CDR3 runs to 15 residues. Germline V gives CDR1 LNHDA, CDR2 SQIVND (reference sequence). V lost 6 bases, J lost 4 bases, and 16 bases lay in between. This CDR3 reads CASSTGVAPYNEQFF. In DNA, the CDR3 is TGTGCCAGTAGCACTGGAGTCGCGCCATACAATGAGCAGTTCTTC.

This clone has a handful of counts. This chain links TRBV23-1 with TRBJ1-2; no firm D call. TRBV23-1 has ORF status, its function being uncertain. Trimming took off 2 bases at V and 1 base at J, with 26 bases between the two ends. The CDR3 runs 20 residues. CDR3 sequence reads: CASSQQRTMGNSEHNYGYTF. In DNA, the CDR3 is TGCGCCAGCAGTCAACAGCGAACGATGGGGAACAGCGAACATAACTATGGCTACACCTTC.

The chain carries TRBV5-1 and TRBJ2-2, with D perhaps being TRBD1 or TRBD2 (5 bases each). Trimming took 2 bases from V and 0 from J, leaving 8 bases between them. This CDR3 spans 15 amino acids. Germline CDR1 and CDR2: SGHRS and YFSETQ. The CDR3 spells CASSFGASNTGELFF. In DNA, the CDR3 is TGCGCCAGCAGCTTCGGGGCTTCGAACACCGGGGAGCTGTTTTTT.

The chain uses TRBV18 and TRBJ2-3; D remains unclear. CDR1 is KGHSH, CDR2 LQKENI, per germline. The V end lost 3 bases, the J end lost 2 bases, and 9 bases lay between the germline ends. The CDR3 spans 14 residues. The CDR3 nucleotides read TGTGCCAGCTCACCCACCGCCGTCACAGATACGCAGTATTTT. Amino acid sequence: CASSPTAVTDTQYF. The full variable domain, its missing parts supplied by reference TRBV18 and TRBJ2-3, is NAGVMQNPRHLVRRRGQEARLRCSPMKGHSHVYWYRQLPEEGLKFMVYLQKENIIDESGMPKERFSAEFPKEGPSILRIQQVVRGDSAAYFCASSPTAVTDTQYFGPGTRLTVL.

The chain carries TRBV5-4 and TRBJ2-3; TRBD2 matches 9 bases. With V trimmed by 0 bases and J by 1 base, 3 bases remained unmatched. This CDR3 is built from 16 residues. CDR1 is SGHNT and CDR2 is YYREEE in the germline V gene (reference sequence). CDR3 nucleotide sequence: TGTGCCAGCAGCTTGGGAAAGCGGGAGGGCACAGATACGCAGTATTTT. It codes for CASSLGKREGTDTQYF.

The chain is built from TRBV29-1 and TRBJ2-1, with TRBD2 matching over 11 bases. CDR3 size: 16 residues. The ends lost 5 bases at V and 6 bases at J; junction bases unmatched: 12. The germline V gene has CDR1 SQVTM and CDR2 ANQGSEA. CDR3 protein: CSVMTSGDFIRNEQFF. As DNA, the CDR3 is TGCAGCGTTATGACTAGCGGGGATTTTATACGCAATGAGCAGTTCTTC.

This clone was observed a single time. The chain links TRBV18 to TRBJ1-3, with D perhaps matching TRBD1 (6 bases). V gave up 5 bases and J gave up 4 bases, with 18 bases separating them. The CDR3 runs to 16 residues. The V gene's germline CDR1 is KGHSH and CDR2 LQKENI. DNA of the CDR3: TGTGCCAGCTCAATCACCGGGGGCGGTATCGGAAACACCATATATTTT. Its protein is CASSITGGGIGNTIYF.

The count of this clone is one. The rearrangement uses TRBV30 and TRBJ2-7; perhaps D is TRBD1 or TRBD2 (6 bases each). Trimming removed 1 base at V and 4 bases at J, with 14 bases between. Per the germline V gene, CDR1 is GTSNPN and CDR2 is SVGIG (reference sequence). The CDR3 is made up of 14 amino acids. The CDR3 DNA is TGTGCCTGGAGTGGGATGGTAGGGGGGTACGAGCAGTACTTC. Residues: CAWSGMVGGYEQYF.

CDR3 loop: CAISDDRSNQPQHF. CDR3 nucleotides: TGTGCCATCAGTGATGACAGAAGCAATCAGCCCCAGCATTTT. The gene calls are TRBV10-3 and TRBJ1-5, with D possibly TRBD1 on 5 matching bases. V lost 3 bases to trimming and J lost 1 base, with 7 bases between them. This CDR3 comprises 14 residues. Per the germline V gene, CDR1 is ENHRY and CDR2 is SYGVKD.